This T cell receptor beta chain derives from a study of tumor-infiltrating lymphocytes in primary liver carcinoma. A primer in the constant region served to generate TCR beta cDNA from roughly 450 ng of total RNA. For TCR beta, libraries were produced by three nested multiplex PCR rounds using slightly modified ARM-PCR. It was with TRBV1-TRBV30 forward primers and a C-beta reverse primer that the first two PCR rounds were run, at 10 to 11 cycles each. A single record per CDR3 protein comes from TCRdb applying MiXCR to the multiplex PCR reads. The sample holds about 210,000 distinct CDR3 sequences, approximately 86% seen once. Worth noting for this clonotype: Compared with germline, one end of the junction differs, possibly owing to a read error.

The germline V gene has CDR1 SGHAT and CDR2 FQNNGV. The CDR3 has 12 residues. Both RNA and DNA were isolated together from about 21-30 mg of bulk tissue that had not been sorted. The origin of this receptor is a man aged 35 to 55 with primary liver carcinoma and hepatitis B virus infection. The chain employs TRBV11-2 and TRBJ2-7, with D perhaps given as TRBD1 or TRBD2 (6 bases each). The material sequenced was tumor tissue from primary liver carcinoma. The CDR3 DNA follows: TGTGCCAGCAATCCCGGGGGCTACGAGGAGTGCTTC. Protein sequence: CASNPGGYEECF.